Below, 11 T cell receptor beta chains from the same sample are listed, as sequenced in a study of T cell responses to AZD1222 COVID-19 vaccine. Clones were read by immunoSEQ multiplex PCR, and TCRdb kept only the in-frame ones, dropping some. The sample lists approximately 190,000 clones, approximately 94% occurring once. Sequencing used peripheral blood, obtained 28 days after the second AZD1222 dose. The receptors derive from an adult who received the AZD1222 COVID-19 vaccine.

This chain connects TRBV28 to TRBJ1-5, with D tentatively TRBD1 (5 bases). Looked up from germline, CDR1 is MDHEN and CDR2 is SYDVKM. The CDR3 contains 15 residues. Trimming removed 1 base from V and 3 bases from J, with 10 bases in between. The CDR3 sequence: CASSLSQGHNQPQHF. DNA for the CDR3: TGTGCCAGCAGTTTATCCCAGGGCCACAATCAGCCCCAGCATTTT.

V and J are TRBV5-1 and TRBJ2-3; a weak D match, TRBD2 (5 bases). V was cut by 5 bases and J by 1 base, with 17 bases left in between. CDR3 length: 16 amino acids. Germline V gene sequence: CDR1 SGHRS, CDR2 YFSETQ. CDR3 sequence: CASSPPRGEGTDTQYF. The CDR3 bases are TGCGCCAGCAGTCCCCCACGGGGTGAGGGCACAGATACGCAGTATTTT.

The genes are TRBV12-5 and TRBJ1-2, with a weak D call TRBD1 (5 bases). CDR1 is LGHNT, CDR2 FRNRAP, per germline. This CDR3 spans 12 amino acids. Between the trimmed V and J ends, which lost 5 bases and 8 bases, there was a span of 12 bases. DNA of the CDR3: TGTGCTAGTGGTATACGACAGTCCGGCTACACCTTC. Translated: CASGIRQSGYTF.

The chain recombines TRBV6-2 or TRBV6-3 with TRBJ1-6; 8 bases fit TRBD1. CDR1 and CDR2 from the germline V gene are MNHEY and SVGEGT. The CDR3 has 16 residues. Germline trimming cut 0 bases from V and 7 bases from J; bases unmatched to any gene: 5. The CDR3 DNA follows: TGTGCCAGCAGTTACTCGTGGACAGGGAGGAATTCACCCCTCCACTTT. Amino acids: CASSYSWTGRNSPLHF.

This chain joins TRBV12-5 and TRBJ1-5; no firm D call. The V and J ends lost 7 bases and 2 bases respectively, with 12 bases between them. The CDR3 contains 14 residues. The germline gives CDR1 LGHNT, CDR2 FRNRAP. CDR3 nucleotide sequence: TGTGCTAGTGCCGAAGCCTCAGGCAATCAGCCCCAGCATTTT. Translating gives CASAEASGNQPQHF. Using reference TRBV12-5 and TRBJ1-5 for the parts outside the CDR3, the full variable domain is DARVTQTPRHKVTEMGQEVTMRCQPILGHNTVFWYRQTMMQGLELLAYFRNRAPLDDSGMPKDRFSAEMPDATLATLKIQPSEPRDSAVYFCASAEASGNQPQHFGDGTRLSIL.

The chain carries TRBV6-5 and TRBJ1-2; TRBD1 matches at 10 bases. After removal of 6 bases from V and 4 bases from J, the junction contained 8 bases not matched to a gene. CDR1 is MNHEY and CDR2 is SVGAGI in the germline V gene. The length of the CDR3 is 15 residues. CDR3: CASRRQGARLYGYTF. CDR3 in DNA: TGTGCCAGCAGGCGACAGGGGGCGAGACTCTATGGCTACACCTTC.

V is TRBV7-9 and J is TRBJ2-7; D might be TRBD1 or TRBD2, each matching 6 bases. The CDR3 loop spans 14 amino acids. Trimming shortened V by 3 bases and J by 2 bases, and 11 bases separated the two germline ends. Germline CDR1 SEHNR, CDR2 FQNEAQ (reference sequence). The CDR3 nucleotides are TGTGCCAGCAGCTTGGGCGGGACAACCTACGAGCAGTACTTC. Its translation is CASSLGGTTYEQYF.

This chain connects TRBV7-7 to TRBJ2-1; 9 bases line up with TRBD2. V gave up 3 bases and J gave up 1 base; unmatched junction bases: 4. The CDR3 contains 16 residues. CDR1 and CDR2 (germline): SSHAT, FNYEAQ (reference sequence). The CDR3, as DNA: TGTGCCAGCAGCTTCGGACTAGCGTTTTCCTACAATGAGCAGTTCTTC. Protein product: CASSFGLAFSYNEQFF.

The chain has TRBV5-8 and TRBJ2-1, with 9 bases fitting TRBD1. Germline loops: CDR1 SGHTS, CDR2 YDEGEE. The CDR3 length is 16 residues. Unmatched junction bases numbered 3, after V lost 0 bases and J lost 2 bases. CDR3 residues: CASSLATGGPYNEQFF. CDR3 nucleotide sequence: TGTGCCAGCAGCTTGGCCACAGGGGGCCCCTACAATGAGCAGTTCTTC.

The V call is TRBV11-3, the J call TRBJ2-7, with TRBD1 matching over 7 bases. The V gene's germline CDR1 is SGHNT and CDR2 YENEEA. The CDR3 covers 15 residues. V shed 5 bases, J shed 3 bases, and the junction held 10 bases outside the gene matches. CDR3 protein: CASSPGAGGGYEQYF. In DNA, the CDR3 is TGTGCCAGCAGCCCTGGGGCAGGGGGTGGCTACGAGCAGTACTTC.

The count of this clone is one. V gene TRBV20-1 combines with J gene TRBJ1-1, with D unresolved. CDR3 length: 11 amino acids. CDR1 DFQATT and CDR2 SNEGSKA come from the germline V gene (reference sequence). V was clipped by 5 bases and J by 0 bases, with 4 bases between them. The CDR3 is CSAGVNTEAFF. The DNA for the CDR3 is TGCAGTGCTGGGGTGAACACTGAAGCTTTCTTT.